Sequencing of this TCR beta chain was carried out in a study of T cell responses to AZD1222 COVID-19 vaccine. General study findings and limits: Dominant CD4 TCR responses targeted spike regions 160-218 and 743-854. Possibly, clonal diversity was underestimated; donors were largely white British and included more females. A rise in Spike-specific TCR breadth and depth followed two AZD1222 doses. Baseline antibody screening turned up just six seropositive AZD1222 recipients.

The table came from immunoSEQ multiplex PCR; TCRdb's copy has only in-frame clones and leaves some out. The data show roughly 160,000 clones, with around 94% seen just once and about 0.9% held by the top ten. In regard to this clone: What it binds is not known.

The CDR3 covers 15 residues. The germline V gene encodes CDR1 SGHTA and CDR2 FQGNSA. With 7 bases clipped from V and 2 bases from J, the junction kept 8 bases outside the gene matches. The chain employs TRBV7-2 and TRBJ2-5; 9 nucleotides agree with TRBD2. The TCR sequence derives from an adult in good health. Source: peripheral blood, taken on day 0 of AZD1222 vaccination. DNA for the CDR3: TGTGCCAGCACTCGGGCGGGGGGGCAGCAAGAGACCCAGTACTTC. Translating it yields CASTRAGGQQETQYF.